The clone carrying this T cell receptor beta chain was detected once. Germline and junction disagree at one end, which may indicate a read error. Germline CDR1 is SGHRS and CDR2 is YFSETQ. This CDR3 region has 13 residues. TCRdb re-processed the PCR reads through MiXCR. The repertoire holds around 53,000 clones, with 20% to 25% as singletons. This sample is part of a study of metastatic and nonmetastatic thyroid tumors. Thyroid surgery was performed in patients who had received no treatment beforehand. This receptor was identified in a female donor with papillary thyroid cancer or a benign thyroid nodule (not recorded which). Some clones in this sample may be carry-over from other donors' samples. The sequenced sample was blood. V and J are TRBV5-1 and TRBJ2-7; 11 bases are shared with TRBD2. The chain's CDR3 is CASSPLAGDDQYF. As DNA, the CDR3 is TGCGCCAGCAGCCCACTAGCGGGAGACGATCAGTACTTC.